This TCR beta chain appears in the sequencing data of a study of T cell responses to AZD1222 COVID-19 vaccine. Notes on the study in general: Spike-spanning, vaccine-associated CD4 TCRs were dominant at 160-218 and 743-854. The donor group comprised mostly white British people and more females; the analysis possibly underestimated clonal diversity.

Generated by immunoSEQ multiplex PCR, the TCRdb table keeps only in-frame clones and is missing some. Seen here are roughly 70,000 clones, approximately 81% observed once, and the top ten hold roughly 21%. About this clone itself: Its antigen is as yet unknown.

Germline-derived CDR1 and CDR2 are GTSNPN and SVGIG (reference sequence). The CDR3 runs to 12 residues. Between the trimmed V and J ends, which lost 5 bases and 6 bases, there was a span of 11 bases. V is TRBV30 and J is TRBJ2-1; the D is unclear. The sequence came from an adult in good health. The source material was peripheral blood, sampled on day 0 of AZD1222 vaccination. The CDR3 region is CAWDDSGNEQFF. CDR3 coding DNA: TGTGCCTGGGACGACTCAGGCAATGAGCAGTTCTTC.